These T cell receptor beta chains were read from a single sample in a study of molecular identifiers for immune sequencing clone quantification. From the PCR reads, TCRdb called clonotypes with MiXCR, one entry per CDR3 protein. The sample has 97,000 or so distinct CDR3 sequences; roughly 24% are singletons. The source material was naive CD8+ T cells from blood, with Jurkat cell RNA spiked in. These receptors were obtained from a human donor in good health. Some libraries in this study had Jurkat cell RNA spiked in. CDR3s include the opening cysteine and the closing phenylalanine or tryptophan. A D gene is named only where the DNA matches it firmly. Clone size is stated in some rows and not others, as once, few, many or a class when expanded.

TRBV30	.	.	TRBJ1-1	CAAFGGGENTEAVF	TGTGCCGCTTTCGGGGGAGGAGAGAACACTGAAGCTGTCTTT
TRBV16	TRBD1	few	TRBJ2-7	CASSQSGTGGYEQYF	TGTGCCAGCAGCCAATCCGGGACAGGGGGCTACGAGCAGTACTTC
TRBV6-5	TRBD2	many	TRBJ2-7	CASSYALAAYEQYF	TGTGCCAGCAGTTACGCGCTAGCGGCCTACGAGCAGTACTTC
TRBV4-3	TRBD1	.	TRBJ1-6	CASSQDWGQVYSPLHF	TGCGCCAGCAGCCAAGATTGGGGACAGGTTTATTCACCCCTCCACTTT
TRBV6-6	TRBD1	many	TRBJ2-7	CASSYRQGTGKSYEQYF	TGTGCCAGCAGTTACCGCCAAGGGACAGGGAAATCGTACGAGCAGTACTTC
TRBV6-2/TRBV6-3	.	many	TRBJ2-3	CASSYLSSSTDTQYF	TGTGCCAGCAGTTACTTGTCTTCTAGCACAGATACGCAGTATTTT
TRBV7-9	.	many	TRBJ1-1	CASSLVRDIHLLDTEAFF	TGTGCCAGCAGCTTAGTCCGGGACATACACTTGTTGGACACTGAAGCTTTCTTT
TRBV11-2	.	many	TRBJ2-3	CASSLGEGLSGDTQYF	TGTGCCAGCAGCTTAGGCGAGGGACTCTCCGGAGATACGCAGTATTTT
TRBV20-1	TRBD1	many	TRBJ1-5	CSAPDRGGNQPQHF	TGCAGTGCTCCTGACAGGGGAGGCAATCAGCCCCAGCATTTT
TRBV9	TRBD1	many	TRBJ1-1	CASSEGGQGYLNTEAFF	TGTGCCAGCAGCGAGGGGGGACAGGGGTACCTGAACACTGAAGCTTTCTTT
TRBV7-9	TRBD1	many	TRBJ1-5	CASSLGQHNQPQHF	TGTGCCAGCAGCCTGGGACAGCACAATCAGCCCCAGCATTTT
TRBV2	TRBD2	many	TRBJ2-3	CASSGLAGVSTDTQYF	TGTGCCAGCAGTGGACTAGCGGGGGTTAGCACAGATACGCAGTATTTT
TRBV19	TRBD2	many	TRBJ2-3	CASSTLGGTDTQYF	TGTGCCAGTAGTACGTTGGGAGGGACAGATACGCAGTATTTT
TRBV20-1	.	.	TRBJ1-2	CSARAGHATNYGYTF	TGCAGTGCTAGAGCCGGACACGCAACTAACTATGGCTACACCTTC
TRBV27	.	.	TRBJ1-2	CASSWGGTYGYTF	TGTGCCAGCAGTTGGGGAGGGACCTATGGCTACACCTTC
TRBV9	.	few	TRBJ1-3	CASSIAGTPGNTIYF	TGTGCCAGCAGCATCGCCGGGACACCTGGAAACACCATATATTTT
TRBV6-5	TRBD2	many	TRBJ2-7	CASSYRWGEGSYEQYF	TGTGCCAGCAGTTACCGGTGGGGGGAGGGATCCTACGAGCAGTACTTC
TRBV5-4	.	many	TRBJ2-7	CASSFGSVEQYF	TGTGCCAGCAGCTTCGGCAGCGTCGAGCAGTACTTC
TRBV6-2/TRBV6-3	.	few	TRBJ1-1	CASSYTGGLPSKPGNTEAFF	TGTGCCAGCAGTTACACGGGGGGACTACCTTCGAAACCGGGGAACACTGAAGCTTTCTTT
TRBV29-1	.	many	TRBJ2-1	CSAGAGLVNEQFF	TGCAGCGCAGGGGCGGGATTAGTCAATGAGCAGTTCTTC
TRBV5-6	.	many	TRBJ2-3	CASSSWYTQYF	TGTGCCAGCAGCAGTTGGTATACGCAGTATTTT
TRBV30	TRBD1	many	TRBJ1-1	CAWESGGFFTEAFF	TGTGCCTGGGAGTCAGGGGGCTTCTTCACTGAAGCTTTCTTT
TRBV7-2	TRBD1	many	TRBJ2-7	CASSFYRGPYEQYF	TGTGCCAGCAGCTTCTACAGGGGCCCCTACGAGCAGTACTTC
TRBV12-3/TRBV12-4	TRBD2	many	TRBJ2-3	CASVPGGGAPYTDTQYF	TGTGCCAGCGTTCCGGGGGGGGGGGCCCCCTACACAGATACGCAGTATTTT
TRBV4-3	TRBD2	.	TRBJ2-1	CASSQGLAGLKNEQFF	TGCGCCAGCAGCCAAGGACTAGCGGGATTAAAAAATGAGCAGTTCTTC
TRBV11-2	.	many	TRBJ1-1	CASSLGGLTEAFF	TGTGCCAGCAGCTTGGGGGGGCTCACTGAAGCTTTCTTT
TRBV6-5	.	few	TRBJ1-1	CARFGFWVGRTEAFF	TGTGCCAGATTTGGCTTTTGGGTGGGGCGCACTGAAGCTTTCTTT
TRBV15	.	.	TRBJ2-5	CATTRPGLRETQYF	TGTGCCACCACCCGACCGGGACTTCGAGAGACCCAGTACTTC
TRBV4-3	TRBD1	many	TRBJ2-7	CASSQEETGGYEQYF	TGCGCCAGCAGCCAAGAAGAGACAGGGGGCTACGAGCAGTACTTC
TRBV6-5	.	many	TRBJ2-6	CASSSGSGANVLTF	TGTGCCAGCAGCTCAGGCTCTGGGGCCAACGTCCTGACTTTC
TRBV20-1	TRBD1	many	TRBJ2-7	CSASDRAHEQYF	TGCAGTGCTAGCGACAGGGCCCACGAGCAGTACTTC
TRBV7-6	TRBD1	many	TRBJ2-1	CASSWTGVDEQFF	TGTGCCAGCAGCTGGACAGGGGTCGATGAGCAGTTCTTC
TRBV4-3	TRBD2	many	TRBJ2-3	CASSQDGAGGSTDTQYF	TGCGCCAGCAGCCAAGATGGGGCGGGGGGAAGCACAGATACGCAGTATTTT
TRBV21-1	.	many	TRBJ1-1	CASSKERGGPSKGAEAFF	TGTGCCAGCAGCAAAGAAAGGGGGGGACCCTCCAAGGGGGCTGAAGCTTTCTTT
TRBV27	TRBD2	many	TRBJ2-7	CASSLVGGQSYEQYF	TGTGCCAGCAGTTTAGTGGGAGGGCAATCCTACGAGCAGTACTTC
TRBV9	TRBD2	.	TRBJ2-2	CASSSRLAGAMFTGELFF	TGTGCCAGCAGCTCTCGACTAGCGGGAGCTATGTTCACCGGGGAGCTGTTTTTT
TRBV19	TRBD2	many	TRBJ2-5	CASSISDGTSGATQYF	TGTGCCAGTAGTATTTCTGATGGGACTAGCGGCGCGACCCAGTACTTC
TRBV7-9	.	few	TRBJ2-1	CASSLLLGGYNEQFF	TGTGCCAGCAGCTTATTATTAGGGGGTTACAATGAGCAGTTCTTC
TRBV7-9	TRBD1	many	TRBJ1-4	CASSSDRAYEKLFF	TGTGCCAGCAGCTCAGACAGGGCCTATGAAAAACTGTTTTTT
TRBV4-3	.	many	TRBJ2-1	CASSQDQVSEQFF	TGCGCCAGCAGCCAAGATCAAGTGTCTGAGCAGTTCTTC
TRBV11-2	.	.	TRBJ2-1	CASSLGSISYDEQFF	TGTGCCAGCAGCTTAGGCAGCATCTCCTACGATGAGCAGTTCTTC
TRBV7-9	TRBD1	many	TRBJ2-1	CASSPGTGVSYNEQFF	TGTGCCAGCAGCCCGGGGACAGGGGTGTCCTACAATGAGCAGTTCTTC
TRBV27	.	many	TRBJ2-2	CASSLRNTGELFF	TGTGCCAGCAGTTTAAGGAACACCGGGGAGCTGTTTTTT
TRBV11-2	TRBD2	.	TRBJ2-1	CASSKLGGLVGSEQFF	TGTGCCAGCAGCAAACTTGGCGGACTAGTCGGGTCTGAGCAGTTCTTC
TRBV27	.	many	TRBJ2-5	CASRQQTNQETQYF	TGTGCCAGCAGGCAGCAAACAAACCAAGAGACCCAGTACTTC
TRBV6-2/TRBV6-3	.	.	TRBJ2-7	CARRLLGQLVYEQYF	TGTGCGCGCAGACTCCTAGGACAGTTGGTGTACGAGCAGTACTTC
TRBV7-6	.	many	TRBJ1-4	CASSFTTIIGSEKLFF	TGTGCCAGCAGCTTTACCACCATAATCGGTTCTGAAAAACTGTTTTTT